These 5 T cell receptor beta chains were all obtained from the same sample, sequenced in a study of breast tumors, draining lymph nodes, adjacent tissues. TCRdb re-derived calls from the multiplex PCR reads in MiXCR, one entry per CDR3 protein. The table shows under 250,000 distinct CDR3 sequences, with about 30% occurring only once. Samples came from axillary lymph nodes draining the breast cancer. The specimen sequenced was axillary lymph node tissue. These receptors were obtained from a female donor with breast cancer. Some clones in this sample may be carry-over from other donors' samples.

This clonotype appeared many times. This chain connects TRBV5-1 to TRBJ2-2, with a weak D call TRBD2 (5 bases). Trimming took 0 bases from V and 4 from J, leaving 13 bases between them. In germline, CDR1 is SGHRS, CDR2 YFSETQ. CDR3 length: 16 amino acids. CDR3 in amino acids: CASSLGGYEGTGELFF. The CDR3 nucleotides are TGCGCCAGCAGCTTGGGCGGGTATGAAGGCACCGGGGAGCTGTTTTTT.

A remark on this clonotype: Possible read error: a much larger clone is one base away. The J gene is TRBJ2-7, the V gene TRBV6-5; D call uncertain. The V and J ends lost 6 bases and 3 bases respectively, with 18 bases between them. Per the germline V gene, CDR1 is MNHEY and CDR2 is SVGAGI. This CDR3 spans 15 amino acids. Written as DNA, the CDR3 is TGTGCCAGCAGGCCGACCCGGCAGGCTAACTACGAGCAGTACTTC. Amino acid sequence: CASRPTRQANYEQYF.

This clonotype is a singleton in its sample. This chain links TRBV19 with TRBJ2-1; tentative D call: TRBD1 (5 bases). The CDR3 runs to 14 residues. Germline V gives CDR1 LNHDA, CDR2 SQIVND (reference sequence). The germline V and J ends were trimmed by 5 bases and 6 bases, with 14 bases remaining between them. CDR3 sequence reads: CASSATGWGNEQFF. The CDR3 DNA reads TGTGCCAGTAGTGCTACAGGTTGGGGCAATGAGCAGTTCTTC.

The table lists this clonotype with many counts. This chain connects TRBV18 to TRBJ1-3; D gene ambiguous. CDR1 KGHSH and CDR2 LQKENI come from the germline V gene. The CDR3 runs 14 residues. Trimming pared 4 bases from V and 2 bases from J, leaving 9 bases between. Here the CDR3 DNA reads TGTGCCAGCTCACAGGGAAGAACTGGAAACACCATATATTTT. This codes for CASSQGRTGNTIYF. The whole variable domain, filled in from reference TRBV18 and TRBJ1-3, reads NAGVMQNPRHLVRRRGQEARLRCSPMKGHSHVYWYRQLPEEGLKFMVYLQKENIIDESGMPKERFSAEFPKEGPSILRIQQVVRGDSAAYFCASSQGRTGNTIYFGEGSWLTVV.

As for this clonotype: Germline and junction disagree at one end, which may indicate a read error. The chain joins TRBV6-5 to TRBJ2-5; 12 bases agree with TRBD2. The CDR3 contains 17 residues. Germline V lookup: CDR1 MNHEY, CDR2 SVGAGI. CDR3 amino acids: CASSHSGLAGYQETQYF. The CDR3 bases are TGTGCCAGCAGTCACTCCGGACTAGCGGGGTACCAAGAGACCCAGTACTTC.